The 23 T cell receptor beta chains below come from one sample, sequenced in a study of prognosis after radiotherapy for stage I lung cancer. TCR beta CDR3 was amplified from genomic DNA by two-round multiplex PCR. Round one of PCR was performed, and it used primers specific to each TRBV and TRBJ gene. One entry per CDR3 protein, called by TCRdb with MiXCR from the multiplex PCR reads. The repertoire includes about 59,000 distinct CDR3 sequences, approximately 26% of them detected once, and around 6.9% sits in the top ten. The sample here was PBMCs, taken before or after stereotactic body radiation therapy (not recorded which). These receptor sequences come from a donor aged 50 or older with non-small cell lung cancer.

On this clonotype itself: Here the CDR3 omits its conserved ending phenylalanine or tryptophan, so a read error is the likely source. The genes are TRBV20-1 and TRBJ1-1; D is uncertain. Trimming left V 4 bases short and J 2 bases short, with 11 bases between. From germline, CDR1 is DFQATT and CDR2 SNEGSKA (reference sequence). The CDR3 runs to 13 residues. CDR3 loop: CSAKLCGNTEAFL. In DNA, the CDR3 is TGCAGTGCTAAACTCTGTGGAAACACTGAAGCTTTCTTA.

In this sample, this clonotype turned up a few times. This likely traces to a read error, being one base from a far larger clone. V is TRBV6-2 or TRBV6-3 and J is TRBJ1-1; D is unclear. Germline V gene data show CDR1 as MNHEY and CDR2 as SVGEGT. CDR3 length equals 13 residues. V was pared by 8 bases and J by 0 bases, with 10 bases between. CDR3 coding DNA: TGTGCCAGCGTGCTTCATATGAACACTGAAGCTTTCTTT. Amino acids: CASVLHMNTEAFF.

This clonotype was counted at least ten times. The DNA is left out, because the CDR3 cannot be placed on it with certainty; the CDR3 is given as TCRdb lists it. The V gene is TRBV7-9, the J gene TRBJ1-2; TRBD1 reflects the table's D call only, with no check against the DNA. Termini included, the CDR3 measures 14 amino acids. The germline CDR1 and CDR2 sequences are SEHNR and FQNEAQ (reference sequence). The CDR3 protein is CASSPLRAGHGYTF.

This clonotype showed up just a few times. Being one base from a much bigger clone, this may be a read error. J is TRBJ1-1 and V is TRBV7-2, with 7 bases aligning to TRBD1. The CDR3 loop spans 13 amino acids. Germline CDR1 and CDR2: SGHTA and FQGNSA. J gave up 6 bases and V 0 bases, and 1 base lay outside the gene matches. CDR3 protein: CASSLAQGAEAFF. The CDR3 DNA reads TGTGCCAGCAGCTTAGCGCAGGGGGCTGAAGCTTTCTTT. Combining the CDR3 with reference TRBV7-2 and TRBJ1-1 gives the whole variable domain GAGVSQSPSNKVTEKGKDVELRCDPISGHTALYWYRQSLGQGLEFLIYFQGNSAPDKSGLPSDRFSAERTGGSVSTLTIQRTQQEDSAVYLCASSLAQGAEAFFGQGTRLTVV.

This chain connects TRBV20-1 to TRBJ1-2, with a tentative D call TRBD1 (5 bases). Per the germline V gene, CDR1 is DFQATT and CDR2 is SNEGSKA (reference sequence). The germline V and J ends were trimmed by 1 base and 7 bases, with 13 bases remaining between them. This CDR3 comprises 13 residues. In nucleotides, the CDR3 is TGCAGTGCTAGAGCCGTACAGGTCAGTGGCTACACCTTC. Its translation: CSARAVQVSGYTF.

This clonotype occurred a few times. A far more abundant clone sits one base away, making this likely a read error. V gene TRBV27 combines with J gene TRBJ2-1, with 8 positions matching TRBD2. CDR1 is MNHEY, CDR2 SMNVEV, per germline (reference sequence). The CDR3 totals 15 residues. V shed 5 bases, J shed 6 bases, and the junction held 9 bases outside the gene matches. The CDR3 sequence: CASSDGSGESNEQFF. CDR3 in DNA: TGTGCCAGCAGTGATGGTAGCGGGGAGTCCAATGAGCAGTTCTTC.

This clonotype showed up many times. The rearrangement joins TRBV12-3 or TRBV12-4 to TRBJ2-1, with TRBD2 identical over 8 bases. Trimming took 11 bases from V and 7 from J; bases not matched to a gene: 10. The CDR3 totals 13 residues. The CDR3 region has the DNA TGTGCCGTATCGGGGGGGCCTGTGAATGAGCAGTTCTTC. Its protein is CAVSGGPVNEQFF.

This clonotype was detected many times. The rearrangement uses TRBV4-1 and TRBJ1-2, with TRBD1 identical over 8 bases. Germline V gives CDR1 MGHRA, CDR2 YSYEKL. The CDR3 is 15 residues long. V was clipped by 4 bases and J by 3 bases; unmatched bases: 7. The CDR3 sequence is CASSLDRGTHYGYTF. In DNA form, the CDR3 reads TGCGCCAGCAGCCTCGACAGGGGTACGCACTATGGCTACACCTTC.

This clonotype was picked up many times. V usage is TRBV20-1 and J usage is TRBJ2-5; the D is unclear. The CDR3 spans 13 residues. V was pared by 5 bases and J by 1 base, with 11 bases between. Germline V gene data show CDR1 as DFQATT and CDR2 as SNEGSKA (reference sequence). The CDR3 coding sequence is TGCAGTGCTGTACACCGTCGCCAAGAGACCCAGTACTTC. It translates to CSAVHRRQETQYF.

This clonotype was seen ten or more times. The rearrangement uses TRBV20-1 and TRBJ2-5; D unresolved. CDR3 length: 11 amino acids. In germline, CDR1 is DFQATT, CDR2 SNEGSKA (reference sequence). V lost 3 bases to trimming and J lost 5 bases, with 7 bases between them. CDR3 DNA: TGCAGTGCTAGCAACCCGGAGACCCAGTACTTC. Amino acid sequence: CSASNPETQYF.

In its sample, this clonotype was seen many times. CDR3 DNA: TGTGCCAGCAGTTCCGGACTAGCGAGTTTAGACGAGCAGTACTTC. Protein: CASSSGLASLDEQYF. The V gene is TRBV9, the J gene TRBJ2-7; 9 nucleotides line up with TRBD2. The CDR3 loop spans 15 amino acids. Trimming took 5 bases from V and 5 from J; bases not matched to a gene: 11. Germline lookup yields CDR1 SGDLS and CDR2 YYNGEE. Based on the CDR3 plus reference TRBV9 and TRBJ2-7, the full variable domain is DSGVTQTPKHLITATGQRVTLRCSPRSGDLSVYWYQQSLDQGLQFLIQYYNGEERAKGNILERFSAQQFPDLHSELNLSSLELGDSALYFCASSSGLASLDEQYFGPGTRLTVT.

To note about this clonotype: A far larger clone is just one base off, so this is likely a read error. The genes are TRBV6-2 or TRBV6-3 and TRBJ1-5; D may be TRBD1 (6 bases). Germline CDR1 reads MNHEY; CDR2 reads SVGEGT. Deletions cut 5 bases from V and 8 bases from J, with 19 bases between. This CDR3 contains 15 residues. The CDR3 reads CASSRDIRPWEPQHF. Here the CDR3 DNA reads TGTGCCAGCAGTCGGGACATCAGGCCCTGGGAGCCCCAGCATTTT.

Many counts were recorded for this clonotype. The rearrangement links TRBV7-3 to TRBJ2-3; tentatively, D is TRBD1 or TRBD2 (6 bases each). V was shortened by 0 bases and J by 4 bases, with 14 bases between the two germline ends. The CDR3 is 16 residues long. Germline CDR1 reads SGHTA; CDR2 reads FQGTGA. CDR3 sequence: CASSLTYGGPADTQYF. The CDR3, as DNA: TGTGCCAGCAGCTTAACGTATGGGGGGCCCGCAGATACGCAGTATTTT.

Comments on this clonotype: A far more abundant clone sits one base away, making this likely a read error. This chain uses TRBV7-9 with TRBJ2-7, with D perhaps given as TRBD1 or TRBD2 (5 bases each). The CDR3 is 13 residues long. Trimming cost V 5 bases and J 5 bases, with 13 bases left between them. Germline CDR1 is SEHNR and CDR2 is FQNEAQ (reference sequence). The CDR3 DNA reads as TGTGCCAGCAGCGGGGACGGTACCCACGAGCAGTACTTC. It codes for CASSGDGTHEQYF.

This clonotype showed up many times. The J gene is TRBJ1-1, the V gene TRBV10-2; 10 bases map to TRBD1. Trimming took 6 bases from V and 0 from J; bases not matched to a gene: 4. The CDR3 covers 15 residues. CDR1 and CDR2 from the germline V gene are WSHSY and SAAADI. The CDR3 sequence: CASRDRGRVNTEAFF. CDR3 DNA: TGCGCCAGCAGAGACAGGGGGCGAGTGAACACTGAAGCTTTCTTT.

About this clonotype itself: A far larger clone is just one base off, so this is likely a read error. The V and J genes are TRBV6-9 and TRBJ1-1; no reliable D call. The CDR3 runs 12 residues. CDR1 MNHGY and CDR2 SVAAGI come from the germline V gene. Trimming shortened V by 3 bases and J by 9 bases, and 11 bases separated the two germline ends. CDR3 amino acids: CASSYPRYKAFF. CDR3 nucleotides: TGTGCCAGCAGTTACCCCCGCTACAAAGCTTTCTTT.

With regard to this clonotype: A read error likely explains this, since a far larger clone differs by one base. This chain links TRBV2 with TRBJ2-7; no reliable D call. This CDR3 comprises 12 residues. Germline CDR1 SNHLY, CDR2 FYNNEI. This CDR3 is CAGSLSSYEQYF. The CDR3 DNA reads TGTGCCGGCAGTTTAAGCTCCTACGAGCAGTACTTC.

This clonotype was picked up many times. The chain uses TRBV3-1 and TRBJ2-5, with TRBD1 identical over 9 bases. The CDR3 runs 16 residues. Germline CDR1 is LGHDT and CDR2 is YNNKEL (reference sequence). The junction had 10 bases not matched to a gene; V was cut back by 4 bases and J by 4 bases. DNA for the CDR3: TGTGCCAGCAGCCGCAGCGCGACAGGGGGACGAGAGACCCAGTACTTC. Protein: CASSRSATGGRETQYF.

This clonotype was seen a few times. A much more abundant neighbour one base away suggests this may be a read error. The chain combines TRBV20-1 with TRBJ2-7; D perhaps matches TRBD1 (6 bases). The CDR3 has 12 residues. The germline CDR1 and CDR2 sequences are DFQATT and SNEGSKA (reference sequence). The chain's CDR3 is CGARGGTVEQYF. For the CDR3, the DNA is TGCGGTGCCCGAGGGGGTACCGTCGAGCAGTACTTC.

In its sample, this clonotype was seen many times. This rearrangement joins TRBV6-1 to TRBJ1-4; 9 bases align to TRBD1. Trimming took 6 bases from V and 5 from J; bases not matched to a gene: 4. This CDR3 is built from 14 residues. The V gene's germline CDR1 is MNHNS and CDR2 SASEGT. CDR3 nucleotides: TGTGCCAGCAGAAACAGGGGGCAAAATGAAAAACTGTTTTTT. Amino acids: CASRNRGQNEKLFF.

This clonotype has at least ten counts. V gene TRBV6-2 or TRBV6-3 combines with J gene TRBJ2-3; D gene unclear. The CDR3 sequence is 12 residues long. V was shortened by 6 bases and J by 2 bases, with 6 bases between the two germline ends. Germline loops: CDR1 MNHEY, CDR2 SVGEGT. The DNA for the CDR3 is TGTGCCAGCAGCCAGGACACAGATACGCAGTATTTT. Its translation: CASSQDTDTQYF.

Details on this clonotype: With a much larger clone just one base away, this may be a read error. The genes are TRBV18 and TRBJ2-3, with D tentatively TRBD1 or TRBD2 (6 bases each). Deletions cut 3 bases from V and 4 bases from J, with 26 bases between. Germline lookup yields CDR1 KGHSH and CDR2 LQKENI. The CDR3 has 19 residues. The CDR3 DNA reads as TGTGCCAGCTCACCGGGTCTCATGTGGGGGGCTGACGAGTCAGATACGCAGTATTTT. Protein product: CASSPGLMWGADESDTQYF.

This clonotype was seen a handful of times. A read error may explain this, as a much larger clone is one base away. CDR3 in amino acids: CASSSTDRILATNEKLFF. As DNA, the CDR3 is TGTGCCAGCAGCTCAACAGACAGGATCCTAGCAACTAATGAAAAACTGTTTTTT. The chain has TRBV12-3 or TRBV12-4 and TRBJ1-4; D may be TRBD1 (6 bases). The CDR3 is 18 residues long. Trimming removed 6 bases from V and 0 bases from J, with 20 bases in between.